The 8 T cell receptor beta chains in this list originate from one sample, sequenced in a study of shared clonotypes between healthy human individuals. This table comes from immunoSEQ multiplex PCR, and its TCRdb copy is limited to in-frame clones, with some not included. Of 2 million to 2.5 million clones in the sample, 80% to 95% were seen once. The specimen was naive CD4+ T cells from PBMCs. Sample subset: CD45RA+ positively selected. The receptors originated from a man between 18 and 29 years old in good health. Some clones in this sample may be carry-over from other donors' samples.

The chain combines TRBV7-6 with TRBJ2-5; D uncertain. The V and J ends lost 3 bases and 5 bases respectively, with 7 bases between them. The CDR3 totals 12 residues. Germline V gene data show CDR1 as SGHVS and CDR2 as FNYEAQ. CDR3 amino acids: CASSFGVETQYF. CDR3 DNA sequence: TGTGCCAGCAGCTTTGGAGTTGAGACCCAGTACTTC.

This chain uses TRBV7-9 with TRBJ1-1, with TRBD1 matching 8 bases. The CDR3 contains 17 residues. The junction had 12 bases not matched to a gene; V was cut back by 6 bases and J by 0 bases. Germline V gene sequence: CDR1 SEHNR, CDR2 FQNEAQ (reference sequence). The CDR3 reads CASSPGGQGAMNTEAFF. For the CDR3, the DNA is TGTGCCAGCAGTCCAGGGGGGCAGGGGGCGATGAACACTGAAGCTTTCTTT. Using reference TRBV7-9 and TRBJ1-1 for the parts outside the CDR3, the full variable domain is DTGVSQNPRHKITKRGQNVTFRCDPISEHNRLYWYRQTLGQGPEFLTYFQNEAQLEKSRLLSDRFSAERPKGSFSTLEIQRTEQGDSAMYLCASSPGGQGAMNTEAFFGQGTRLTVV.

The CDR3 sequence is CASSPRGGLAKNIQYF. DNA for the CDR3: TGTGCCAGCAGTCCCCGGGGGGGGCTTGCCAAAAACATTCAGTACTTC. This chain links TRBV27 with TRBJ2-4, with 8 nucleotides matching TRBD2. The J segment lost 1 base and the V segment lost 5 bases, leaving 7 bases of the junction unmatched. Germline loops: CDR1 MNHEY, CDR2 SMNVEV (reference sequence). The CDR3 runs to 16 residues.

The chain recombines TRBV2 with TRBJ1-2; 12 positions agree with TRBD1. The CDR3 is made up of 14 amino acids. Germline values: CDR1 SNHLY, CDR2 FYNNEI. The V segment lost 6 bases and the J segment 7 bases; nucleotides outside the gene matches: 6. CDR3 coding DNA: TGTGCCAGCAGGAGGGACAGGGGGCAGAGTGGCTACACCTTC. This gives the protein CASRRDRGQSGYTF.

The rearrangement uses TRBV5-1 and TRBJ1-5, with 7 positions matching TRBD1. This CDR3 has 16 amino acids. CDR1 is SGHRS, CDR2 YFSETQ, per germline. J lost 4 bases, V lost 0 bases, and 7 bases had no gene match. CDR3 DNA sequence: TGCGCCAGCAGCTTGGGGTCGGGGACAGAGAATCAGCCCCAGCATTTT. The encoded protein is CASSLGSGTENQPQHF.

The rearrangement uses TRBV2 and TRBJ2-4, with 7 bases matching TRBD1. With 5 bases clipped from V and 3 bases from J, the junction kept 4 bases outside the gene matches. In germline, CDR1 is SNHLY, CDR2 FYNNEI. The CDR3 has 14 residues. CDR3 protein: CASSSQGSKNIQYF. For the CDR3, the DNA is TGTGCCAGCAGTTCACAGGGGAGCAAAAACATTCAGTACTTC.

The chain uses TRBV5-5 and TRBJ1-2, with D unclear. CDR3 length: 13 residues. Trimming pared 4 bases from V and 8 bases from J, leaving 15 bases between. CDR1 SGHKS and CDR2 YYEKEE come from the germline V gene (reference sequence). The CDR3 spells CASSRTPDGGYTF. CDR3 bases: TGTGCCAGCAGCCGAACCCCCGACGGGGGCTACACCTTC. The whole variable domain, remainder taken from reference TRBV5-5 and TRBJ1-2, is DAGVTQSPTHLIKTRGQQVTLRCSPISGHKSVSWYQQVLGQGPQFIFQYYEKEERGRGNFPDRFSARQFPNYSSELNVNALLLGDSALYLCASSRTPDGGYTFGSGTRLTVV.

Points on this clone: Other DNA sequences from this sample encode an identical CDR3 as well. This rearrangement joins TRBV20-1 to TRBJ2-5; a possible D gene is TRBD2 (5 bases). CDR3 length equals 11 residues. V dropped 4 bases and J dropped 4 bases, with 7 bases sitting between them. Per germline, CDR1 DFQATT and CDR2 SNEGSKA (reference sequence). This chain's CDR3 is CSATRGETQYF. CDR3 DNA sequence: TGCAGTGCTACCCGGGGAGAGACCCAGTACTTC.